This passage covers 2 T cell receptor beta chains from one sample sequenced in a study of control samples from healthy donors and cancer patients. Profiling relied on immunoSEQ multiplex PCR, and the TCRdb table lists in-frame clones only, not all of them. The table lists more than 60,000 clones, about 89% of them singletons. The material sequenced was PBMCs. Receptor source: a woman between 50 and 59 years old with colorectal cancer.

The rearrangement links TRBV5-1 to TRBJ2-3; D is unresolved. The ends were cut back, 4 bases at V and 0 bases at J, with 9 bases in the middle. In germline, CDR1 is SGHRS, CDR2 YFSETQ. CDR3 length: 14 residues. In DNA, the CDR3 is TGCGCCAGCAGCCATGACAAGAGCACAGATACGCAGTATTTT. Its translation is CASSHDKSTDTQYF.

The chain has TRBV6-1 and TRBJ2-7; 12 bases map to TRBD2. CDR1 is MNHNS, CDR2 SASEGT, per germline. The CDR3 spans 15 residues. V lost 3 bases, J lost 6 bases, and 6 bases stayed unmatched. CDR3 nucleotides: TGTGCCAGCAGTGAGTCTAGCGGGGGGGCGTTCGAGCAGTACGTC. Its protein is CASSESSGGAFEQYV.